This T cell receptor beta chain was identified during a study of a mutant IDH1 vaccine in newly diagnosed glioma. As for the study in general: Vaccine dosing followed radiotherapy by 4-6 weeks, or accompanied temozolomide cycles. Patients were pretreated with radiotherapy, temozolomide, or both, mostly both.

Produced via immunoSEQ multiplex PCR; TCRdb's table is partial and in-frame only. The sample shows around 60,000 clones, roughly 80% of them seen only once. Time point given: week 35, safety follow-up. What each vaccine dose contained was 300 ug of mutant IDH1 20-mer peptide, accompanied by topical imiquimod. Across weeks 1, 3, 5, 7, 11, 15, 19 and 23, patients received a vaccination each time, eight in all. New IDH1-mutant, ATRX-lost WHO grade 3 or 4 astrocytomas occurred in donors. Points on this clone: Antigen: not known.

Per germline, CDR1 LGHNA and CDR2 YNFKEQ. This CDR3 has 15 amino acids. The V and J ends lost 0 bases and 7 bases respectively, with 12 bases between them. This receptor was identified in a middle-aged man with glioma. Sample: PBMCs, taken from a glioma patient whose treatment included an IDH1 peptide vaccine. V gene TRBV4-2 combines with J gene TRBJ2-2, with unresolved D. The CDR3 loop is CASSQEARLGGELFF. The CDR3 DNA reads TGTGCCAGCAGCCAAGAAGCTAGGCTAGGCGGGGAGCTGTTTTTT.